The rows below give T cell receptor beta chains drawn from one sample of a study of PD-1 blockade in classical Hodgkin lymphoma. The protocol was immunoSEQ multiplex PCR, while the TCRdb copy is restricted to in-frame clones and leaves out a portion. The sample contains around 45,000 clones, just under 80% of which appear only once. The sample was peripheral blood mononuclear cells (PBMCs), taken before the fourth cycle of nivolumab. The receptors shown here come from a human donor with classical Hodgkin lymphoma. CDR3s include the opening cysteine and the closing phenylalanine or tryptophan. D genes are given only for firm matches. Clone size is not always given. Where it is, it says once, few, many or a class for expanded clones.

j_call d_call clone_size v_call cdr3_aa cdr3_nt
TRBJ2-7 TRBD2 once TRBV7-9 CASSASGGAVAYEQYF TGTGCCAGCAGCGCAAGCGGGGGAGCGGTGGCCTACGAGCAGTACTTC
TRBJ2-2 . . TRBV6-5 CASSYSRGIAGELFF TGTGCCAGCAGTTACTCAAGAGGGATCGCCGGGGAGCTGTTTTTT
TRBJ1-2 . . TRBV6-5 CASSYSYQTGYGYTF TGTGCCAGCAGTTACTCTTATCAAACGGGCTATGGCTACACCTTC
TRBJ1-1 TRBD1 . TRBV10-1 CASPGTGLKAEAFF TGCGCCAGCCCCGGGACAGGGCTGAAGGCTGAAGCTTTCTTT
TRBJ2-7 . . TRBV6-6 CASRGVDYEQYF TGTGCCAGCCGAGGGGTGGACTACGAGCAGTACTTC
TRBJ1-1 TRBD1 . TRBV7-9 CASSLGTGWNTEAFF TGTGCCAGCAGCTTAGGGACAGGGTGGAACACTGAAGCTTTCTTT
TRBJ1-1 . . TRBV7-2 CASSLGELNTEAFF TGTGCCAGCAGCTTGGGGGAATTGAACACTGAAGCTTTCTTT
TRBJ2-7 . . TRBV5-1 CASSLGDPGYEQYF TGCGCCAGCAGCTTGGGAGATCCAGGGTACGAGCAGTACTTC
TRBJ2-7 TRBD1 once TRBV25-1 CASSDRTGGEQYF TGTGCCAGCAGTGACCGTACAGGGGGCGAGCAGTACTTC
TRBJ2-7 . . TRBV28 CASSSGQAKNEQYF TGTGCCAGCAGTTCAGGGCAGGCGAAGAACGAGCAGTACTTC
TRBJ1-1 . few TRBV9 CASSVGNANTEAFF TGTGCCAGCAGCGTAGGAAACGCGAACACTGAAGCTTTCTTT
TRBJ2-3 . . TRBV5-1 CASSFQLSTDTQYF TGCGCCAGCAGCTTCCAACTGAGCACAGATACGCAGTATTTT
TRBJ2-7 TRBD2 . TRBV11-3 CASSLGVVAGDYEQYF TGTGCCAGCAGCTTAGGCGTGGTAGCGGGGGACTACGAGCAGTACTTC
TRBJ2-5 TRBD2 once TRBV28 CASSQVLAGFTFGTQYF TGTGCCAGCAGTCAAGTACTAGCGGGGTTCACATTTGGGACCCAGTACTTC
TRBJ2-7 . . TRBV5-1 CASSFSTGSSYEQYF TGCGCCAGCAGCTTTAGTACAGGGAGCTCCTACGAGCAGTACTTC
TRBJ2-7 TRBD1 . TRBV23-1 CASSQSRQGAFLFYEQYF TGCGCCAGCAGTCAATCAAGGCAGGGGGCTTTCTTATTCTACGAGCAGTACTTC
TRBJ1-1 TRBD1 few TRBV11-1 CASSTRTGPNTEAFF TGTGCCAGCAGCACCCGGACAGGCCCGAACACTGAAGCTTTCTTT
TRBJ1-5 TRBD1 . TRBV5-6 CASRTGTALNQPQHF TGTGCCAGCAGGACCGGGACAGCCCTAAATCAGCCCCAGCATTTT
TRBJ1-6 . . TRBV6-5 CAISVGGENTPLHF TGTGCCATCAGTGTAGGAGGGGAGAATACACCCCTCCACTTT
TRBJ1-2 . . TRBV7-2 CASSLLQGDDGYTF TGTGCCAGCAGCTTACTACAAGGGGACGATGGCTACACCTTC
TRBJ2-3 . . TRBV19 CASSKGSTDTQYF TGTGCCAGTAGTAAGGGTTCCACAGATACGCAGTATTTT
TRBJ2-1 TRBD2 . TRBV19 CASSIVPSGGREFF TGTGCCAGTAGTATAGTGCCTAGCGGGGGCCGAGAGTTCTTC
TRBJ1-3 . . TRBV9 CASSVGIRWGNTIYF TGTGCCAGCAGCGTAGGCATCAGGTGGGGAAACACCATATATTTT
TRBJ1-1 TRBD1 . TRBV2 CASSEIAGGTEAFF TGTGCCAGCAGTGAGATAGCAGGGGGAACTGAAGCTTTCTTT
TRBJ1-1 . once TRBV7-9 CASRTFAGENTEAFF TGTGCCAGCAGGACCTTCGCGGGGGAGAACACTGAAGCTTTCTTT
TRBJ1-2 . . TRBV5-1 CASSLDIGPYGYTF TGCGCCAGCAGCTTGGACATCGGACCTTATGGCTACACCTTC
TRBJ1-1 . . TRBV5-1 CASSSSGQVNTEAFF TGCGCCAGCAGCTCCTCGGGACAAGTGAACACTGAAGCTTTCTTT
TRBJ1-2 . . TRBV18 CASSPIQGFNYGYTF TGTGCCAGCTCACCAATCCAGGGGTTTAACTATGGCTACACCTTC
TRBJ2-7 . . TRBV4-1 CASSQGEGAGYEQYF TGCGCCAGCAGCCAAGGGGAGGGGGCAGGGTACGAGCAGTACTTC
TRBJ2-3 . . TRBV7-7 CASSLGLDGDTQYF TGTGCTAGCAGCTTAGGACTGGACGGAGATACGCAGTATTTT
TRBJ1-1 . . TRBV7-2 CASSLEPGEAFF TGTGCCAGCAGCTTAGAACCAGGGGAAGCTTTCTTT
TRBJ2-3 . . TRBV5-4 CASSLRTDTGAQYF TGTGCCAGCAGCTTACGGACGGATACGGGAGCGCAGTATTTT
TRBJ2-7 . . TRBV18 CASSPPGSGSYEQYF TGTGCCAGCTCACCCCCCGGCAGTGGGAGCTACGAGCAGTACTTC
TRBJ1-1 . . TRBV7-2 CASSFGGGTEAFF TGTGCCAGCAGCTTCGGAGGCGGCACTGAAGCTTTCTTT
TRBJ1-2 . . TRBV4-3 CASSQESSGARGYTF TGCGCCAGCAGCCAAGAAAGTTCAGGGGCGAGGGGCTACACCTTC
TRBJ1-2 . . TRBV6-6 CASSYSGSGSSYGYTF TGTGCCAGCAGTTACTCGGGGTCAGGGTCAAGCTATGGCTACACCTTC
TRBJ2-5 . . TRBV7-2 CASSFSRGRETQYF TGTGCCAGCAGCTTTAGTAGGGGCCGGGAGACCCAGTACTTC
TRBJ2-7 . . TRBV19 CASSNQEAQRQYF TGTGCCAGTAGTAACCAAGAGGCACAAAGGCAGTACTTC
TRBJ1-2 . . TRBV7-9 CASSLKGGLYGYTF TGTGCCAGCAGCTTAAAGGGGGGACTCTATGGCTACACCTTC
TRBJ2-5 TRBD2 . TRBV4-3 CASSPGGLAGGFQETQYF TGCGCCAGCAGCCCAGGGGGACTAGCGGGGGGATTCCAAGAGACCCAGTACTTC
TRBJ2-1 . . TRBV15 CATSRVEGVYNEQFF TGTGCCACCAGCAGAGTAGAGGGGGTCTACAATGAGCAGTTCTTC
TRBJ1-5 . . TRBV6-1 CASSEDGDQPQHF TGTGCCAGCAGCGAGGACGGGGATCAGCCCCAGCATTTT
TRBJ1-1 . medium-sized TRBV6-5 CASRPRFFDEAFF TGTGCCAGCAGACCGAGGTTTTTCGATGAAGCTTTCTTT
TRBJ1-1 . . TRBV5-1 CASSPIQGTDTEAFF TGCGCCAGCAGCCCGATACAGGGAACGGACACTGAAGCTTTCTTT
TRBJ1-5 . . TRBV6-5 CASRSRGDQPQHF TGTGCCAGCAGATCCAGGGGTGATCAGCCCCAGCATTTT
TRBJ2-5 . few TRBV7-9 CASSSTEQETQYF TGTGCCAGCAGCTCGACAGAACAAGAGACCCAGTACTTC
TRBJ2-3 . . TRBV4-1 CASSQDPSSFGTDTQYF TGCGCCAGCAGCCAAGATCCGTCTAGCTTCGGCACAGATACGCAGTATTTT
TRBJ2-5 . . TRBV4-3 CASSQDGIQTQYF TGCGCCAGCAGCCAAGATGGGATCCAGACCCAGTACTTC
TRBJ1-3 TRBD1 . TRBV7-2 CASSFTGQGYGTIYF TGTGCCAGCAGCTTTACGGGACAGGGGTATGGCACCATATATTTT
TRBJ2-3 . once TRBV10-3 CAISDRRGGLAPTDTQYF TGTGCCATCAGTGATAGAAGGGGTGGGCTAGCTCCCACAGATACGCAGTATTTT
TRBJ1-1 TRBD1 few TRBV10-3 CAISEMDRGEAFF TGTGCCATCAGTGAGATGGACAGGGGAGAAGCTTTCTTT
TRBJ2-5 . . TRBV7-2 CASSLATTRGQETQYF TGTGCCAGCAGCTTAGCGACTACCCGGGGGCAGGAGACCCAGTACTTC
TRBJ1-1 . once TRBV7-2 CASSLGSRSRTEAFF TGTGCCAGCAGCTTGGGATCTCGGAGCCGGACTGAAGCTTTCTTT
TRBJ1-1 TRBD1 . TRBV27 CASSFWGQGGTEAFF TGTGCCAGCAGTTTCTGGGGACAGGGAGGGACTGAAGCTTTCTTT